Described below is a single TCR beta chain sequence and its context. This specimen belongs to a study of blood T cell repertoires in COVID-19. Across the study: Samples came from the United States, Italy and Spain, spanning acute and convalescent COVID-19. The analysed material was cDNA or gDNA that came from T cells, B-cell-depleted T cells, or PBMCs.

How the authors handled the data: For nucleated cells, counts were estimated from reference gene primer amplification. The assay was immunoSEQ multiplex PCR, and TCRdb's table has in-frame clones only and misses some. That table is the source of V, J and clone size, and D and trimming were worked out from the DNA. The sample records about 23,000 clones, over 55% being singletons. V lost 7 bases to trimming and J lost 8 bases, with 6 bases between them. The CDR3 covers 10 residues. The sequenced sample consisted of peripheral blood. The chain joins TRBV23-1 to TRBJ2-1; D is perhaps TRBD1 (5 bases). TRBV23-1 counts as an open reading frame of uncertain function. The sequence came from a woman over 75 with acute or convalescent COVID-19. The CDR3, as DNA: TGCGCCAGCAAGGGGTATGAGCAGTTCTTC. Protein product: CASKGYEQFF.